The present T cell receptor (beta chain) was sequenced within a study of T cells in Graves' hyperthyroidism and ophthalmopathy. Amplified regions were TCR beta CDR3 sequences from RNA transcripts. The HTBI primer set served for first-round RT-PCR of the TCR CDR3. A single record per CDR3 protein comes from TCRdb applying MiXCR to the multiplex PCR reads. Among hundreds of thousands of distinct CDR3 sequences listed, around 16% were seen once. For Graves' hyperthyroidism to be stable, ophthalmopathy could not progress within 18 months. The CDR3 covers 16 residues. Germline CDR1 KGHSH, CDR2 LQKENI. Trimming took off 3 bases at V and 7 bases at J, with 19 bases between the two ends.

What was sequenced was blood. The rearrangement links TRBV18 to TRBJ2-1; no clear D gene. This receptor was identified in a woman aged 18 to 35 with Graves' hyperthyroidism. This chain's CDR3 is CASSPAGLLRKNEQFF. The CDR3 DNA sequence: TGTGCCAGCTCACCGGCCGGTCTACTAAGGAAGAATGAGCAGTTCTTC.